This TCR beta chain came from a study of PD-L1 blockade in urothelial cancer (dated by TCRdb to between 2016 and 2019). Some background on the complete study: Therapy was started in about 2014 for all patients, and atezolizumab 1,200 mg was administered intravenously every 3 weeks. Twenty-five of 29 patients were identified as males with urothelial cancer of bladder origin, and a prior smoking history was reported by 18 of 29 patients. Patients had an ECOG performance status of 0 or 1 and had received between 0 and 3 prior chemotherapy regimens. Blood samples were analyzed 3 weeks after the start of treatment (second dose) and 6 weeks after the start of treatment. Blood samples gave median yields of about 150,000 T cells and over 80,000 unique TCRs, along with a median clonality of roughly 0.08. Somatic, immune and clinical correlates of response to PD-L1 blockade with atezolizumab in urothelial cancer were the focus of an exploratory multi-omic analysis. Pretreatment tumor samples and matched peripheral blood, collected serially before and after atezolizumab treatment, underwent TCR sequencing. Durable clinical benefit meant progression-free survival longer than 6 months, and TCR features were also tested against progression-free and overall survival. In the same patients, whole exome sequencing and RNA sequencing of pretreatment tumors were performed in addition to TCR sequencing. About 10 patients reached durable clinical benefit, while some 20 patients did not. Twenty-nine patients had pretreatment blood TCR-seq, some 25 had at least one posttreatment blood collection, and some 25 had tumor TCR-seq.

To estimate absolute template abundance from read counts, synthetic TCR analog templates were spiked into each PCR. TCRbeta CDR3 regions were amplified from genomic DNA with bias-controlled V and J gene primers using the immunoSEQ assay. Sequencing of rearranged TCRbeta segments was performed at approximately 20X coverage. Per the original workflow: Clustering was used to correct sequencing errors, and CDR3s were annotated against IMGT to assign V, D and J genes. Downstream analyses used only productive TCRbeta rearrangements and left out out-of-frame or stop-codon sequences. Clonality was calculated as one minus the Shannon entropy normalized by the log of the number of unique productive sequences. Fisher's exact test with Benjamini-Hochberg correction, at a threshold of adjusted p below 0.01, was used to find clones that differed between time points or between blood and tumor. The table comes from immuneACCESS by way of TCRdb, which keeps in-frame sequences with V and J called. Part of the clones is missing from these tables; in studies checked, under half for an unresolved V gene and the rest for unknown reasons. V and J calls and clone size are as listed in that table; D and trimming were resolved from the DNA. The sample table contains 50,000 or so clones; only one count was recorded for 75% to 90% of them. The ten top clones hold approximately 16% of the sample.

A cohort of about 27 patients with locally advanced or metastatic urothelial carcinoma, treated at Memorial Sloan Kettering on a trial protocol, was included. Peripheral blood mononuclear cells were collected pretreatment and during treatment, with between 1 and 8 total time points per patient. The Qiagen DNeasy Blood extraction kit was used to purify genomic DNA from total PBMCs and tumor samples. PBMCs were collected pretreatment and during treatment, and were isolated and stored as previously described. Counted from cysteine to phenylalanine, this CDR3 has 15 amino acids. Only the CDR3 portion is preserved as DNA: 45 bases, with reading frame beginning at the first base. The trim is 1 base for V and 6 bases for J, with a gap of 15 bases between the germline ends. From a lookup of the germline V gene, CDR1 and CDR2 are SGHTA and FQGNSA. In regard to this clone: The antigen this receptor binds is unknown. No qualities accompany the bases; no much larger clone lies one base away.

Overall study results and their limits: Because the sample size was small (n ≈ 30) and many of the analyses were exploratory, the results are meant to be hypothesis-generating. Among patients with durable benefit, tumor-associated TCR clones showed greater expansion in peripheral blood 3 weeks after treatment started (n ≈ 20, p = 0.022). Improved progression-free and overall survival was found to be associated with pretreatment peripheral blood TCR clonality below the median.

This clonotype was sampled from a man in his 60s with urothelial cancer. The chain links TRBV7-2 with TRBJ1-2; the D gene is not confidently resolved. This material consisted of PBMCs, taken around atezolizumab (anti-PD-L1) treatment. The DNA sequence follows: TGTGCCAGCAGCTTAGTAGAGGGCTCCCCACATGGCTACACCTTC. This is translated as CASSLVEGSPHGYTF.